A single T cell receptor (beta chain) is shown here with its context. Its antigen is still unknown. Base qualities are missing; no much larger clone stands one base away. The data stem from a study of OX40 agonist ivuxolimab in advanced cancers. General notes on the study: Ivuxolimab, which targeted the costimulatory receptor OX40 (CD134), was an agonistic, fully human IgG2 monoclonal antibody. Intravenous ivuxolimab was administered to patients every 2 weeks at six dose levels: 0.01, 0.1, 0.3, 1.5, 3 and 10 mg/kg. Among the 52 dose-escalation patients, some 19 had hepatocellular carcinoma, 15 melanoma, 9 renal cell carcinoma and 9 head and neck cancer. In the dose-escalation cohort, 65% to 90% of patients were male, and the mean age was about 55 years, with a range of about 23 to 85. Patients were allowed to have had prior anti-PD-1, anti-PD-L1 or anti-CTLA-4 therapy, and approximately 40% of the dose-escalation patients had been treated with checkpoint inhibitors. Partial responses occurred in three dose-escalation patients, of whom one had hepatocellular carcinoma and two had cutaneous melanoma. Peripheral TCRbeta sequencing aimed to test whether ivuxolimab altered TCR sequence diversity and caused clonal T-cell expansion. The monotherapy dose-escalation portion (N ≈ 55 patients) of the phase I ivuxolimab trial is reported in the paper.

The trial excluded patients who had a history of autoimmune disease or who were on systemic immunosuppression. Peripheral blood for TCR sequencing was drawn from every dose cohort at baseline, at cycle 4 day 1 and at cycle 7 day 1. Samples came from an open-label, multicenter, first-in-human phase I dose-escalation trial of ivuxolimab. Adults with locally advanced or metastatic head and neck squamous cell, hepatocellular, melanoma or renal cell carcinoma were enrolled in the trial. CD4+ and CD8+ T cells were sorted separately from peripheral blood before TCR sequencing. Genomic DNA was extracted from sorted cells for sequencing of the TCRbeta CDR3 region. The immunoSEQ Assay was used for sequencing of TCRbeta CDR3 regions. The immuneACCESS repertoire file appears here via TCRdb, limited to in-frame rearrangements. These files lack a portion of the clones; in checked studies, under half of the deficit traces to unresolved V genes, and the cause of the others is not known. This sample has some 74,000 clones in its table, and 82% of those were observed once. The ten most abundant clones make up approximately 5% of the sample.

The paper's findings and limits, for the study overall: Low levels of normalized T-cell clonal expansion were also seen in some patients who did not respond. After ivuxolimab, CD8+ T cells had more expanded clones than CD4+ T cells on average. In partial responders in the 0.1-3.0 mg/kg groups, normalized peripheral clonal expansion was found to be among the lowest, especially among CD8+ T cells. The antigen specificity of the clonally expanded peripheral T cells was not determined. At doses from 0.1 to 3.0 mg/kg, clonal expansion was seen in both CD4+ and CD8+ blood T cells between baseline and week 6.

CDR1 MDHEN and CDR2 SYDVKM are derived from the germline V gene. The CDR3 runs 13 amino acids, cysteine and phenylalanine included. Of all the DNA, just the CDR3 is kept, 39 bases in frame from base 1. The germline ends are 14 bases apart after V is trimmed by 6 bases and J by 11 bases. Source: CD4+ or CD8+ T cells sorted from blood, taken in a trial of the OX40 agonist ivuxolimab. The rearranged chain carries TRBV28 and TRBJ1-6; matching of 6 bases hints at TRBD1 as the D gene. This TCR was recovered from an adult with an advanced solid tumor such as melanoma, head and neck, liver or kidney cancer. The CDR3: CASRTQGYAPLHF. In nucleotide form, the sequence is TGTGCCAGCAGGACACAGGGATATGCACCCCTCCACTTT.